This TCR beta chain came from a study of T cell repertoires in cytomegalovirus infection. Study summary: Well-studied HLA-B-restricted CMV epitopes were used in the study alongside recently identified HLA-C-restricted ones. Public TCR beta signatures were indicative of both CMV infection and a matching HLA type.

This clonotype was picked up a small number of times. Its antigen is as yet unknown. The CDR3 contains 11 residues. With V trimmed by 7 bases and J by 10 bases, 3 bases remained unmatched. Germline assignment: CDR1 SEHNR and CDR2 FQNEAQ (reference sequence). MiXCR, run by TCRdb on the reads, gives a single entry per CDR3 protein. The repertoire has 600,000 to 700,000 distinct CDR3 sequences, around 32% of them found once; the top ten carry 15% to 20%. Notes on the study in general: CMV-specific TCR beta clonotypes restricted by HLA-C were the ones dominating the ex vivo response. Cumulative public TCR beta family frequency identified carriers of CMV plus the relevant HLA.

The sample consisted of cultured PBMCs, taken from culture after CMV antigen stimulation. The V gene is TRBV7-9, the J gene TRBJ2-1; 8 bases are shared with TRBD1. This clonotype was sampled from a human donor in good health (CMV status not recorded). Some clones in this sample may be carry-over from other donors' samples. The CDR3 coding sequence is TGTGCCAGCACCCAGGGGGCAGAGCAGTTCTTC. Protein product: CASTQGAEQFF.